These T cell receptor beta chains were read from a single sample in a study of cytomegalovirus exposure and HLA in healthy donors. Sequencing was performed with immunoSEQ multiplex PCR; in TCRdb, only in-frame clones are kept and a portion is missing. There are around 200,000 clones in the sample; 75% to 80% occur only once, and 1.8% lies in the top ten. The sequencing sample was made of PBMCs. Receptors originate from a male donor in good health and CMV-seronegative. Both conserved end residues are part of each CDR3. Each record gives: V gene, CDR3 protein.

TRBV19,CASSILRENYGYTF
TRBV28,CASSPGQAGNEKLFF
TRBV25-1,CASSEPRTGMSGELFF
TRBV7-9,CASSPRRGRVSYEQYF
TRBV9,CASSPRVSYNEQFF
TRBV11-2,CASRQGATSYGYTF
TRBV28,CASSSLLRQGSYEQYF
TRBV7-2,CASSLGQGNTIYF
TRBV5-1,CASSRDSLAGAVNEQFF
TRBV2,CASSEAGTVYEQYF
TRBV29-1,CSVEQNRGTAFF
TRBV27,CASSFLGDSVSTEAFF
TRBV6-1,CASSGWRDTQYF
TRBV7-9,CASSLGTGKYEQFF
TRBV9,CASSGDPRGENTIYF
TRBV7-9,CASSSRSSSSYNEQFF
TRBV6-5,CASSSTKPTGELFF
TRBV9,CASSPTDSHTGELFF
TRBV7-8,CASSLGLAGGLRDGELFF
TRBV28,CASSTTLYGRGTEAFF
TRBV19,CASSDREDYGYTF
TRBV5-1,CASSFGTGDSSYGYTF
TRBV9,CASSVQTGIQETQYF
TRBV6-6,CASSYPSGSGGELFF
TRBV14,CASSQLPSGSNEQFF
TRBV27,CASSASQGDSNQPQHF
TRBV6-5,CASRQPSNEKLFF
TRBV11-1,CASSSGTGNSPLHF
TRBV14,CASSQGLADPYEQYF
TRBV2,CASSEDPTGFYGYTF
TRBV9,CASSVGGGDFSGANVLTF
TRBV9,CASSVFRAPGPGELFF
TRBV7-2,CASSLGRAGGREQYF